This T cell receptor (beta chain) emerged from a study of immune cell composition in non-small cell lung cancer. Using immunoSEQ multiplex PCR, the repertoire was profiled, and TCRdb retains in-frame clones only, with some absent. This table has 400 to 500 clones, about 70% appearing once. The normal lung sample lay at least 3 cm, and maximally far, from the tumour. Looked up from germline, CDR1 is SGHNT and CDR2 is YYREEE (reference sequence). The CDR3 runs to 15 residues. V shed 1 base and J shed 1 base, with 8 bases lying between them. The chain uses TRBV5-4 and TRBJ2-2; D ambiguous. The receptor was derived from a human donor with non-small cell lung cancer. Sample: non-adjacent lung tissue. In nucleotides, the CDR3 is TGTGCCAGCAGCTTGAAGAAGGTGAACACCGGGGAGCTGTTTTTT. Its translation is CASSLKKVNTGELFF.